The sequence of this T cell receptor (beta chain) was determined in a study of cytomegalovirus exposure and HLA in healthy donors (dated by TCRdb to about 2017). Regarding the study in general: An earlier analysis of roughly 610 of the donors reported over 250 Gb of sequence data and 117 million unique TCR beta sequences obtained from around 190 million T cells. Donor age, sex, ethnicity and CMV serostatus were collected together with the repertoire data. The number of typed donors differed by locus: about 620-640 for A, B, C, DRB1 and DQB1; 500 to 550 for DQA1; around 610 for DPA1; and around 470 for DPB1. Four or five DR-DQ haplotypes were handled as single units for association and clustering, since linkage in the cohort was strong. A later analysis re-examined previously published TCR beta repertoires from roughly 720 donors and added high-resolution HLA genotyping to investigate patterns of TCR occurrence. Of the approximately 400 genotyped donors, less than 85% were placed in the genetic ancestry cluster associated with self-reported Caucasian donors. Among almost 400 genotyped donors of the cohort, an average of 235,054 unique TCR beta nucleotide sequences were sequenced per donor, around 20% of them non-productive. An early release that covered about 600 HLA-typed donors contained approximately 300 gigabases of sequencing data and about 93 million unique TCR sequences. A later genetic analysis took genome-wide SNP genotypes for about 55% of the roughly 670 donors and used that subset as a discovery cohort. Every discovery cohort repertoire had been produced on one sequencing platform. In an earlier analysis of a few hundred of the donors, high-throughput TCR beta sequencing was used to judge whether each TCR beta V gene segment behaved as functional or pseudogenic. Using immunosequencing, the study profiled T cell repertoires from some 670 subjects and related those repertoires to cytomegalovirus serostatus. The aim of the study was to test whether cataloging public T cell receptors could identify signatures of past pathogen exposure. Rather than using new phenotypic data, the later analysis identified candidate immune exposures from TCR beta sequences and from how often those sequences occurred across donors. Class I and class II HLA loci were covered by the typing at four-digit resolution. To predict cytomegalovirus infection status, the study combined high-throughput TCR immunosequencing, statistical association of individual TCRs with disease status, and machine learning. Along with the roughly 610-subject first cohort, a separate validation cohort of 120 different subjects was used. The investigation overall reported the following: Compared with equally common non-associated chains, HLA-associated TCR beta chains in a later analysis were more clonally expanded and had lower generation probabilities. According to a later analysis, TCR association rates differed among HLA loci, with DRB1 alleles showing the most associated TCRs and HLA-C alleles showing the fewest. According to the authors, the approach could potentially be generalized to other disease states and immunological phenotypes. In an earlier analysis of more than 450 of the donors, most TCR beta V segments were observed in productive rearrangements about 87% or about 30% of the time, broadly matching IMGT annotations. Several of the top co-occurrence clusters appeared to be linked to parvovirus B19, influenza, CMV and Epstein-Barr virus, according to a later analysis. Over 15 rarely observed V segments, including chromosome 9 orphons, were excluded from the earlier analysis of a few hundred of the donors because counts were too low. A later genetic analysis associated a missense DCLRE1C variant with V-gene and J-gene trimming of TCR beta chains, and an independent cohort replicated the association. In a later genetic analysis, fewer N-insertions in productive TCRs were reported among donors in an Asian-associated ancestry cluster than the approximately 670-donor mean. The cohort was sequenced for TCR beta chains only, and without alpha or paired-chain data the features that could be detected were limited. A further reported finding was that TCR beta sequences accurately predicted the HLA-A and HLA-B alleles for most subjects in the first cohort. In a later analysis, most CMV-associated TCR beta chains were found to appear HLA-restricted, with HLA associations seemingly driven largely by CMV exposure. Sequencing depth was assumed to be roughly uniform across donors in the presence/absence analyses, though that assumption may not hold. Across donors, most TCR sequences were observed very rarely, whereas some public TCRs were present in many individuals. Because the 87-base-pair reads could not distinguish some IMGT-functional V segments, including TRBV6-2 and TRBV6-3, those segments were excluded. The study gave a list of about 170 TCR beta chains associated with cytomegalovirus. Specific HLA alleles were associated with about 17,000 TCR beta sequences at a false discovery rate of 0.05 in a later analysis. Assigning TCR associations to individual alleles was difficult when HLA alleles, especially DR and DQ, strongly co-occurred. A cluster of highly shared sequence variants was judged likely to represent a technical artifact of the sequencing pipeline. In vitro tests confirmed that a few of the cytomegalovirus-associated TCR beta chains recognize cytomegalovirus antigens. Correlated functional status among segregating V segments might reflect linkage disequilibrium, but an unknown experimental factor could not be ruled out. Cytomegalovirus status was reported to be diagnosed by the classifier with high specificity and sensitivity in both the original and validation cohorts. The only immune exposure information available for the cohort was CMV serostatus. Because HLA typing was missing for some donors at each locus, association tests included only the typed subset.

The cohort was made up of about 670 healthy bone marrow donors. At the time of sampling, every cohort member was nominally healthy, though immune exposures that went unrecorded were likely present. The donor was CMV seronegative and belonged to the group of under 400 seronegative cohort members. A peripheral blood sample was provided by each donor, and peripheral blood mononuclear cells were used for TCR beta sequencing. The Qiagen DNeasy Blood Extraction Kit was used to extract genomic DNA from the blood cell samples. Taken from the germline V gene, the CDR1 and CDR2 loops are SGHTA and FQGNSA. The CDR3, from cysteine to phenylalanine, totals 16 residues. Solely the CDR3 DNA is kept, with 48 bases framed from the first base. The trim is 4 bases for V and 4 bases for J, with a gap of 14 bases between the germline ends. Only one count was recorded for this clone. Which antigen it targets is not known. No much larger clonotype is one base removed from it; base qualities were not supplied.

Libraries were prepared through the immunoSEQ multiplex PCR assay. A mixture of 60 forward primers for TCR Vbeta segments and 13 reverse primers for TCR Jbeta segments was used in the multiplex PCR. A multiplex PCR assay on genomic DNA amplified the CDR3 region of rearranged TCR beta genes. The amplified TCR beta libraries were sequenced on the Illumina HiSeq System as 87-base-pair reads. Turning to the authors' computational methods: In a later analysis, tens of millions of unique TCR beta chains were counted across the 500 to 850 repertoires, and around 11 million of these chains were shared by at least two donors. To remove PCR and sequencing errors, raw reads were error-corrected and collapsed into unique sequences using a nearest-neighbor algorithm that merged closely related sequences. CDR3 sequences were aligned to IMGT reference sequences to assign V, D and J gene segments. For a sequence to be retained, a match of at least six nucleotides was required to both a V gene segment and a J gene segment. A rearrangement counted as productive if the CDR3 had no stop codons and remained in frame with V and J, and every other rearrangement counted as non-productive. CDR3 was defined by IMGT convention, running from the second conserved V-encoded cysteine to the conserved J-encoded phenylalanine. The earlier analysis of 587 of the donors excluded any sequence lacking an unambiguous match to a single V gene segment. An earlier analysis of over 450 of the donors classified V segments as functional when productive rearrangements were above 56.7% and as segregating when the standard deviation between donors was above 5%. To diagnose cytomegalovirus status from the catalog of TCR beta chain sequences, a statistical classification framework was built. In a later analysis, TCR nucleotide sequences were compared against IMGT/GENE-DB human TR gene sequences so that V and J genes could be assigned. Using the TCRdist pipeline, a later analysis assigned CDR3 sequences along with most-parsimonious VDJ recombination scenarios. In a later analysis, each TCR beta chain was defined by its CDR3 amino acid sequence together with its V-gene family, and reads without a unique V-gene family were excluded. As a way to deal with suspected cross-contamination and a sequencing artifact, a later analysis dropped roughly 600 nucleotide sequences that were highly shared and had low generation probability. A later analysis calculated a clonal expansion index for each public chain from normalized within-repertoire ranks of inferred template counts. Generation probabilities in a later analysis came from a VDJ recombination model fitted to out-of-frame rearrangements, and those results were checked against IGoR. Hypergeometric tests were used in a later analysis to score TCR-TCR, TCR-HLA and TCR-CMV co-occurrence, with a repertoire-size bias correction applied to the TCR pairs. A later analysis estimated false discovery rates by permuting HLA or CMV assignments 20 times. In a later analysis, co-occurring TCRs were grouped using DBSCAN, with TCRdist sequence similarity added in when clustering inside HLA-allele-positive subsets. Co-occurrence clustering excluded repertoires with fewer than 30,000 or more than 120,000 public chains, plus five with anomalous nucleotide sharing. The table comes from immuneACCESS by way of TCRdb, which keeps in-frame sequences with V and J called. Part of the clones is missing from these tables; in studies checked, under half for an unresolved V gene and the rest for unknown reasons. V and J calls and clone size follow that table, whereas D and trimming were derived from the DNA. The sample table records about 100,000 clones; around 82% of these occur just once. The ten largest clones capture 0.76% of the sample.

The specimen sequenced was PBMCs. The sequence is built from TRBV7-2 and TRBJ2-6; the D segment could be TRBD1, given 6 matching bases. This sequence originates from an older woman in good health and CMV-seronegative. The CDR3 protein is CASSYGPGEGANVLTF. The sequence in DNA is TGTGCCAGCAGCTACGGTCCAGGGGAAGGGGCCAACGTCCTGACTTTC.